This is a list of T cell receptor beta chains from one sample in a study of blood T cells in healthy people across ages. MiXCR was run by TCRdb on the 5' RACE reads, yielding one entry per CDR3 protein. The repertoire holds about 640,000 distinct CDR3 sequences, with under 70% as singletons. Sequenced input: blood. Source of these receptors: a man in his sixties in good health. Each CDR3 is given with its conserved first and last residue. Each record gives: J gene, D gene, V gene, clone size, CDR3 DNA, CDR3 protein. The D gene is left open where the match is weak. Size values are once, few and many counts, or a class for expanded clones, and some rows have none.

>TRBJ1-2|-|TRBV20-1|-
TGCAGTGCTAGAGTAAGGCATGGCTACACCTTC
CSARVRHGYTF
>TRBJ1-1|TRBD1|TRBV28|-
TGTGCCAGCAGGGAGACCGGGACAGGGTTGACTGAAGCTTTCTTT
CASRETGTGLTEAFF
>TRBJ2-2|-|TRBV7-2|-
TGTGCCAGCAGCTTTGGGCGAATGACCGGGGAGCTGTTTTTT
CASSFGRMTGELFF
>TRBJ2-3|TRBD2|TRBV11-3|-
TGTGCCAGCAGCCGGGGACTAGCGGGGCGCACAGATACGCAGTATTTT
CASSRGLAGRTDTQYF
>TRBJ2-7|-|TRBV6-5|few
TGTGCCAGCAAACTTTACACCGGGGCCTCCTACGAGCAGTACTTC
CASKLYTGASYEQYF
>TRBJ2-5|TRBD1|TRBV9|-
TGTGCCAGCAGCGCAGGGGACAGGCTCTGGGAGACCCAGTACTTC
CASSAGDRLWETQYF
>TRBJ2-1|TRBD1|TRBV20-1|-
TGCAGTGCTAGAGAGGCCCGGACAGGGTACAATGAGCAGTTCTTC
CSAREARTGYNEQFF
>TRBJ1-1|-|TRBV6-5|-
TGTGCCAGCAGCGCCAAGGCGCACACTGAAGCTTTCTTT
CASSAKAHTEAFF
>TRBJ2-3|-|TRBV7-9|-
TGTGCCAGCAGCCAAGGGACCTTAGGGGGCACAGATACGCAGTATTTT
CASSQGTLGGTDTQYF
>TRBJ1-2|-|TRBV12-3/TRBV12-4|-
TGTGCCAGCAGTTTCGGGGACGGCTATGGCTACACCTTC
CASSFGDGYGYTF
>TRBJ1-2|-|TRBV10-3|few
TGTGCCATCAGTGCCTCAGGTTCCTATGGCTACACCTTC
CAISASGSYGYTF
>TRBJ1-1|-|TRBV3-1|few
TGTGCCAGCAGCCAATTCCCACTTAGGGCTTTCTTT
CASSQFPLRAFF
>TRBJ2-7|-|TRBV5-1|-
TGCGCCAGCAGCTTGACCCTCAGGGTGGTATCCCTCTACGAGCAGTACTTC
CASSLTLRVVSLYEQYF
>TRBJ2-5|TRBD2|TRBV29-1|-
TGCAGCGTACGGGGCGGGGGGTTAGAGACCCAGTACTTC
CSVRGGGLETQYF
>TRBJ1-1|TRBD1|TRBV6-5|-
TGTACCAGCAGGGGGGTGGGGACTGAAGCTTTCTTT
CTSRGVGTEAFF
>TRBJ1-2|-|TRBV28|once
TGTGCCAGCAGTACCCACGGGGGCGTTGACTATGGCTACACCTTC
CASSTHGGVDYGYTF
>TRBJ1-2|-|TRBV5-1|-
TGCGCCAGCAGCCCGGACGCTAACCCCTCGGACTATGGCTACACCTTC
CASSPDANPSDYGYTF
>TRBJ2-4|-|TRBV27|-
TGTGCCAGCAGTACCAACACAGGGAAGTGGCAGTACTTC
CASSTNTGKWQYF
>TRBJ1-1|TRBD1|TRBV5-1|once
TGCGCCAGCACGTGGCTCCGGGACAGGGCGAACACTGAAGCTTTCTTT
CASTWLRDRANTEAFF
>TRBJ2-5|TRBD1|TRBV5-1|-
TGCGCCAGCAGCCTCTCGACAGGGGCCCAAGAGACCCAGTACTTC
CASSLSTGAQETQYF
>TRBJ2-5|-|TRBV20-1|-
TGCAGTGCTATGAGACAAGAGACCCAGTACTTC
CSAMRQETQYF
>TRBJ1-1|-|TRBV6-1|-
TGTGCCAGCAGTGAGGGGAGGGAAGCTTTCTTT
CASSEGREAFF
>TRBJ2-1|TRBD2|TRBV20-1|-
TGCGGTGCTAGAGCCCGGAGTAGCGGGGGGTCTTACAATGAGCAGTTCTTC
CGARARSSGGSYNEQFF
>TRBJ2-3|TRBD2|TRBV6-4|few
TGTGCCAGCAGTGTTGGGACTAGCGGCACAGATACGCAGTATTTT
CASSVGTSGTDTQYF
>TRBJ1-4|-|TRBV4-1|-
TGCGCCAGCAGCCAAGGGTTGGGACTCCATGAAAAACTGTTTTTT
CASSQGLGLHEKLFF
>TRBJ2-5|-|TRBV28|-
TGTGCCAGCAGCCGGGACACGGGACCCCAGTACTTC
CASSRDTGPQYF
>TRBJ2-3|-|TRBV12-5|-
TGTGCTAGTGGCCCCCCGGGAAGGGGGAGCACAGATACGCAGTATTTT
CASGPPGRGSTDTQYF
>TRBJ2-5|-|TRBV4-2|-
TGTGCCAGCAGCCAGGTCGGGGGCAACCAAGAGACCCAGTACTTC
CASSQVGGNQETQYF
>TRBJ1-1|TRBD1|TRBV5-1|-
TGCGCCAGCAGCACCGGGACAGTAAACACTGAAGCTTTCTTT
CASSTGTVNTEAFF
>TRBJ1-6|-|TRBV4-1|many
TGCGCCAGCAGCCAAGATCGGGGGTCACCCCTCCACTTT
CASSQDRGSPLHF
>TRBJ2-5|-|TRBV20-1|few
TGCAGTGCTAGCGGGGCCAGCCGACAAGAGACCCAGTACTTC
CSASGASRQETQYF
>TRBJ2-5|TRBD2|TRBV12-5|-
TGTGCTAGTGGTTGGGGAGCGGGGGGCCAAGAGACCCAGTACTTC
CASGWGAGGQETQYF
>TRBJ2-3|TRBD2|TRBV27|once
TGTGCCAGCAGTTCCGGTCGGGCTAGCGGGGGGGCCGGGGGAGATACGCAGTATTTT
CASSSGRASGGAGGDTQYF
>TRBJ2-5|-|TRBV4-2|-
TGTGCCAGCAGCCAAGATCTGGGGGCGGAGACCCAGTACTTC
CASSQDLGAETQYF
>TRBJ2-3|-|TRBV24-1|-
TGTGCCACCAGGGTAGATACGCAGTATTTT
CATRVDTQYF
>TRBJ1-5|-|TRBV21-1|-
TGTGCCAGCAGCAAAGGGGTTTCGACGGAGGCCCCCGATCAGCCCCAGCATTTT
CASSKGVSTEAPDQPQHF
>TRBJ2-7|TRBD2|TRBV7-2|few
TGTGCCAGCAGCACGAGCGGGGGCCTTACATACGAGCAGTACTTC
CASSTSGGLTYEQYF
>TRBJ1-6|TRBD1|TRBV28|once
TGTGCCAACAGCGGGTCGGACAGGAGAGGTTCACCCCTCCACTTT
CANSGSDRRGSPLHF
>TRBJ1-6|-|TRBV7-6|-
TGTGCCAGCAGCTTATTCGGGACGAGGAATTCACCCCTCCACTTT
CASSLFGTRNSPLHF
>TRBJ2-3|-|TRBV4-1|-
TGCGCCAGCAGCCACCGACTAGATACGCAGTATTTT
CASSHRLDTQYF
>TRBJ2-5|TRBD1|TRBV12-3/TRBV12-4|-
TGTGCCAGCAGTCGGACAGGGGCAGAGACCCAGTACTTC
CASSRTGAETQYF
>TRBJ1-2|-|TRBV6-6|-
TGTGCCAGCAGCAAGGGCCGCATAGGGGTTAACTATGGCTACACCTTC
CASSKGRIGVNYGYTF
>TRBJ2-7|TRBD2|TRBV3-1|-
TGTGCCAGCAGCCCCCGGACTAGCGGGGGGGCGTACGAGCAGTACTTC
CASSPRTSGGAYEQYF
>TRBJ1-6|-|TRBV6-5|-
TGTGCCAGCAGTTACTCGGTGAGGGGTTCCCATAATTCACCCCTCCACTTT
CASSYSVRGSHNSPLHF
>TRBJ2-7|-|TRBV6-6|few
TGTGCCAGCAGTTACCAGGGCTCCCACGAGCAGTACTTC
CASSYQGSHEQYF
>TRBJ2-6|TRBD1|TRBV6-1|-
TGTGCCAGCAGCCGGACAGGGATCACCTCTGGGGCCAACGTCCTGACTTTC
CASSRTGITSGANVLTF
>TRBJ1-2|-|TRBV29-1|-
TGCAGCGTTGCCGAGAACTATGGCTACACCTTC
CSVAENYGYTF
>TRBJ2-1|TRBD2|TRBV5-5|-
TGTGCCAGCAGCTTGGTTCTAGCGGTCGAGGGTGAGCAGTTCTTC
CASSLVLAVEGEQFF
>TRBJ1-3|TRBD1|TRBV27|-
TGTGCCAGCAGTTCGACAGGGCCAGTTGGGAGCACCATATATTTT
CASSSTGPVGSTIYF
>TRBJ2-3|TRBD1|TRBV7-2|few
TGTGCCAGCAGCTTAATGGGACAGGGGATCGCGGATACGCAGTATTTT
CASSLMGQGIADTQYF
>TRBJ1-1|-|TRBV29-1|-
TGCAGCGTGCGACGGAACACTGAAGCTTTCTTT
CSVRRNTEAFF
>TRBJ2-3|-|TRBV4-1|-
TGCGCCAGCAGCCCCGACGGGATATTCACAGATACGCAGTATTTT
CASSPDGIFTDTQYF
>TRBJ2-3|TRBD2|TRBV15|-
TGTGCCACCAGCAGGGAAGTAGCGGGGGCCACAGATACGCAGTATTTT
CATSREVAGATDTQYF